This entry lists 16 T cell receptor beta chains sequenced from one sample in a study of T-cell reconstitution after alpha-beta-depleted transplantation in children. Preparing the TCRbeta library involved the use of unique molecular identifiers. TCRdb re-called the PCR reads through MiXCR, storing one row per CDR3 protein. Among approximately 240,000 distinct CDR3 sequences listed, approximately 11% were seen once. Sequenced material: PBMCs, taken before TCRalphabeta/CD19-depleted stem cell transplant. The receptors derive from a child younger than two with acute myeloid leukemia, due to receive a stem cell transplant.

This clonotype occurred many times. The CDR3 DNA is TGCGCCAGCAGCCAAGATAGGGGCAGGGCGAACACTGAAGCTTTCTTT. It translates to CASSQDRGRANTEAFF. The chain joins TRBV4-1 to TRBJ1-1, with a weak D call TRBD1 (5 bases). The CDR3 loop spans 16 amino acids. Trimming left V 0 bases short and J 1 base short, with 12 bases between. Germline V gene data show CDR1 as MGHRA and CDR2 as YSYEKL.

This clonotype was picked up many times. The chain recombines TRBV20-1 with TRBJ2-3; no reliable D call. Trimming left V 6 bases short and J 1 base short, with 11 bases between. The CDR3 is made up of 13 amino acids. Germline CDR1 and CDR2: DFQATT and SNEGSKA (reference sequence). The CDR3 sequence: CSAPGPGTDTQYF. CDR3 bases: TGCAGTGCACCGGGTCCGGGCACAGATACGCAGTATTTT.

This clonotype came up many times. The V gene is TRBV7-2, the J gene TRBJ2-5, with D possibly matching TRBD2 (5 bases). CDR1 is SGHTA, CDR2 FQGNSA, per germline. This CDR3 comprises 14 residues. Trimming removed 1 base at V and 4 bases at J, with 10 bases between. The CDR3 DNA is TGTGCCAGCAGCTTAGGCCCTAGCCCAGAGACCCAGTACTTC. This gives the protein CASSLGPSPETQYF.

This clonotype occurred many times. This chain joins TRBV6-5 and TRBJ1-5, with D possibly being TRBD1 (5 bases). V lost 6 bases and J 7 bases, leaving 13 bases between the germline ends. The CDR3 is 13 amino acids. Germline V gene sequence: CDR1 MNHEY, CDR2 SVGAGI. This chain's CDR3 is CASRSGGGQPQHF. The CDR3, as DNA: TGTGCCAGCAGATCGGGGGGAGGACAGCCCCAGCATTTT.

This clonotype was seen more than once but under ten times. The chain recombines TRBV20-1 with TRBJ2-2; 9 bases agree with TRBD2. Trimming at V came to 6 bases and at J to 7 bases, leaving 12 bases not matched to a gene. Germline V gives CDR1 DFQATT, CDR2 SNEGSKA (reference sequence). This CDR3 is built from 15 residues. CDR3 bases: TGCAGTGCCGCCCCTGCGGGAGGGCCAAGCGGGGAGCTGTTTTTT. Protein product: CSAAPAGGPSGELFF.

The rearrangement links TRBV28 to TRBJ2-7; 9 bases agree with TRBD1. Germline V gives CDR1 MDHEN, CDR2 SYDVKM. With V trimmed by 7 bases and J by 3 bases, 7 bases remained unmatched. CDR3 length: 14 amino acids. In nucleotides, the CDR3 is TGTGCCAGCACTCGATTGGACAGGGGCTACGAGCAGTACTTC. Translation gives CASTRLDRGYEQYF.

This clonotype was counted at least ten times. The chain uses TRBV3-1 and TRBJ2-3, with 11 bases that match TRBD2. Germline V gives CDR1 LGHDT, CDR2 YNNKEL (reference sequence). Trimming removed 3 bases from V and 4 bases from J; junction bases left unmatched: 3. The CDR3 length is 15 residues. The CDR3 spells CASSHLAGGPDTQYF. Here the CDR3 DNA reads TGTGCCAGCAGCCACCTAGCGGGAGGTCCAGATACGCAGTATTTT.

At least ten counts were recorded for this clonotype. The gene calls are TRBV11-2 and TRBJ2-1; the D is unclear. The V end was cut by 2 bases, the J end by 1 base, with 3 bases between. The CDR3 runs to 13 residues. Looked up from germline, CDR1 is SGHAT and CDR2 is FQNNGV. Written as DNA, the CDR3 is TGTGCCAGCAGCTTACAGTCCTACAATGAGCAGTTCTTC. Its protein product is CASSLQSYNEQFF. Together with reference TRBV11-2 and TRBJ2-1, the CDR3 gives the full variable domain: EAGVAQSPRYKIIEKRQSVAFWCNPISGHATLYWYQQILGQGPKLLIQFQNNGVVDDSQLPKDRFSAERLKGVDSTLKIQPAKLEDSAVYLCASSLQSYNEQFFGPGTRLTVL.

Ten or more counts support this clonotype. The chain joins TRBV12-5 to TRBJ2-1, with 12 bases fitting TRBD2. The CDR3 loop spans 17 amino acids. The V gene end was trimmed by 3 bases and the J gene end by 8 bases; junction bases not matched to a gene: 11. Germline assignment: CDR1 LGHNT and CDR2 FRNRAP. CDR3 coding DNA: TGTGCTAGTGGTTTCGCCTGGACTAGCGGGGCATGGGATGAGCAGTTCTTC. Its translation: CASGFAWTSGAWDEQFF.

The table lists this clonotype with many counts. The genes are TRBV10-2 and TRBJ1-3, with D maybe TRBD1 (6 bases). Trimming pared 3 bases from V and 4 bases from J, leaving 10 bases between. Per germline, CDR1 WSHSY and CDR2 SAAADI. This CDR3 has 14 amino acids. CDR3 coding DNA: TGCGCCAGCAGTGACGGGGGGCGAGGAAACACCATATATTTT. It yields the protein CASSDGGRGNTIYF.

Points on this clonotype: A much larger clone differs from this one at a single base, so this may be a read error. The chain employs TRBV30 and TRBJ1-1; D possibly corresponds to TRBD1 (6 bases). Germline loops: CDR1 GTSNPN, CDR2 SVGIG (reference sequence). The CDR3 covers 13 residues. V was clipped by 3 bases and J by 4 bases, with 12 bases between them. The CDR3 loop is CAWRKGVGTEAFF. CDR3 coding DNA: TGTGCCTGGAGGAAGGGGGTCGGCACTGAAGCTTTCTTT.

In this sample, this clonotype turned up many times. The V and J genes are TRBV10-3 and TRBJ2-3; D may be TRBD1 (6 bases). The germline gives CDR1 ENHRY, CDR2 SYGVKD. The CDR3 spans 12 residues. V lost 9 bases, J lost 2 bases, and 9 bases lay in between. CDR3 loop: CAIRTDTDTQYF. The CDR3 DNA sequence: TGTGCCATACGGACAGACACAGATACGCAGTATTTT.

This clonotype appeared many times. The chain has TRBV29-1 and TRBJ2-3; the D gene could be TRBD1 or TRBD2 (7 bases each). Trimming took off 0 bases at V and 6 bases at J, with 19 bases between the two ends. This CDR3 spans 16 amino acids. Germline loops: CDR1 SQVTM, CDR2 ANQGSEA. As DNA, the CDR3 is TGCAGCGTTGAAGATCAGGCAGGGGGGGAGGCGGATACGCAGTATTTT. This translates into CSVEDQAGGEADTQYF.

This clonotype was seen many times. CDR3 sequence reads: CASSYYRYTGELFF. The CDR3 DNA follows: TGTGCCAGCAGTTATTACAGATACACCGGGGAGCTGTTTTTT. V and J are TRBV6-5 and TRBJ2-2; unclear D gene. Trimming stripped 3 bases from V and 3 bases from J, with 8 bases between. Per the germline V gene, CDR1 is MNHEY and CDR2 is SVGAGI. The CDR3 length is 14 residues.

This clonotype was counted many times. The CDR3 region has the DNA TGCGCCAGCAGACAGACAGTCCAAGAGACCCAGTACTTC. It specifies CASRQTVQETQYF. This chain uses TRBV5-1 with TRBJ2-5; TRBD1 might be the D (5 bases). The CDR3 extends over 13 amino acids. Trimming left V 5 bases short and J 1 base short, with 9 bases between. CDR1 and CDR2 (germline): SGHRS, YFSETQ. Filled out from reference TRBV5-1 and TRBJ2-5, the complete variable domain reads KAGVTQTPRYLIKTRGQQVTLSCSPISGHRSVSWYQQTPGQGLQFLFEYFSETQRNKGNFPGRFSGRQFSNSRSEMNVSTLELGDSALYLCASRQTVQETQYFGPGTRLLVL.

This clonotype was seen many times. V and J are TRBV12-3 or TRBV12-4 and TRBJ2-7, with 9 nucleotides matching TRBD2. The CDR3 loop spans 14 amino acids. Trimming at V came to 2 bases and at J to 1 base, leaving 0 bases not matched to a gene. In DNA, the CDR3 is TGTGCCAGCAGTTTACTAGCGGGGTCCTACGAGCAGTACTTC. Its translation is CASSLLAGSYEQYF.